This TCR beta chain was sequenced in a study of blood T cell repertoires in COVID-19. This CDR3 region has 16 residues. With V trimmed by 3 bases and J by 2 bases, 4 bases remained unmatched. The germline gives CDR1 LGHDT, CDR2 YNNKEL (reference sequence). Produced via immunoSEQ multiplex PCR; TCRdb's table is partial and in-frame only. The sample has some 250,000 clones, about 86% seen once. What was sequenced was peripheral blood. This sequence originates from a woman in her twenties or thirties who had recovered from COVID-19. The rearrangement uses TRBV3-1 (or the pseudogene TRBV3-2) and TRBJ2-6; 7 bases are a match to TRBD2. DNA for the CDR3: TGTGCCAGCAGCCAGCGACGGGGGGCTGGGGCCAACGTCCTGACTTTC. It is translated as CASSQRRGAGANVLTF.